What follows describes a single T cell receptor (beta chain). From blood CD8+ and CD4+ T cells, TCR beta sequences were generated. Multiple sclerosis controls were treatment-naive patients with stable or active relapsing-remitting disease. The CDR3 totals 14 residues. Germline V gene data show CDR1 as GTSNPN and CDR2 as SVGIG (reference sequence). V was pared by 1 base and J by 6 bases, with 16 bases between. These data are taken from a study of CD8 T cells in Susac syndrome. Random hexamers served to reverse transcribe roughly 0.5 to 1 ug RNA. Amplification of TCR beta CDR3 spanned 54 Vbeta and 13 Jbeta via immunoSEQ multiplex PCR. TCRdb reprocessed the immunoSEQ multiplex PCR reads via MiXCR and lists one record per CDR3 protein. The sample records about 140,000 distinct CDR3 sequences, 85% to 95% being singletons.

The sequence derives from a human donor with multiple sclerosis. The specimen was CD4+ T cells from PBMCs. The chain links TRBV30 to TRBJ2-7, with D tentatively TRBD1 (5 bases). As DNA, the CDR3 is TGTGCCTGGAGTGCTACCCAGGGAATACTCGAGCAGTACTTC. This codes for CAWSATQGILEQYF. The full variable domain, with the rest looked up from reference TRBV30 and TRBJ2-7, is SQTIHQWPATLVQPVGSPLSLECTVEGTSNPNLYWYRQAAGRGLQLLFYSVGIGQISSEVPQNLSASRPQDRQFILSSKKLLLSDSGFYLCAWSATQGILEQYFGPGTRLTVT.